This entry lists 15 T cell receptor beta chains sequenced from one sample in a study of cytomegalovirus exposure and HLA in healthy donors. PCR employed 60 Vbeta and 13 Jbeta primers. Clones were read by immunoSEQ multiplex PCR, and TCRdb kept only the in-frame ones, dropping some. The repertoire holds 210,000 or so clones, with around 87% as singletons. Material: PBMCs. Source of these receptors: a man aged 30-40 years in good health and CMV-seronegative.

The chain has TRBV7-2 and TRBJ2-7; 7 bases fit TRBD1. V trimming: 4 bases; J trimming: 2 bases; junction bases outside the gene matches: 8. The CDR3 contains 15 residues. Germline CDR1 and CDR2: SGHTA and FQGNSA. Written as DNA, the CDR3 is TGTGCCAGCAGCTATCAGGGGGACATTGCCTACGAGCAGTACTTC. This codes for CASSYQGDIAYEQYF.

The chain is built from TRBV9 and TRBJ2-7; 8 bases line up with TRBD2. Per germline, CDR1 SGDLS and CDR2 YYNGEE. V gave up 5 bases and J gave up 3 bases; unmatched junction bases: 7. There are 14 residues in the CDR3. The CDR3: CASSPAGGYYEQYF. Written as DNA, the CDR3 is TGTGCCAGCAGTCCTGCGGGAGGCTACTACGAGCAGTACTTC.

This chain links TRBV19 with TRBJ1-1; D is unclear. The CDR3 spans 13 residues. Germline CDR1 is LNHDA and CDR2 is SQIVND (reference sequence). Deletions cut 6 bases from V and 0 bases from J, with 8 bases between. The CDR3 spells CASRLIMNTEAFF. As DNA, the CDR3 is TGTGCCAGTAGACTAATTATGAACACTGAAGCTTTCTTT.

This clone has more than one count but fewer than ten. V gene TRBV11-2 combines with J gene TRBJ1-1; 7 positions match TRBD1. Trimming took 2 bases from V and 11 from J; bases not matched to a gene: 5. Looked up from germline, CDR1 is SGHAT and CDR2 is FQNNGV. This CDR3 is 12 amino acids long. CDR3 protein: CASSLMGQLAFF. The CDR3 nucleotides read TGTGCCAGCAGCTTAATGGGACAGCTGGCTTTCTTT. Full variable domain (missing parts from reference TRBV11-2 and TRBJ1-1): EAGVAQSPRYKIIEKRQSVAFWCNPISGHATLYWYQQILGQGPKLLIQFQNNGVVDDSQLPKDRFSAERLKGVDSTLKIQPAKLEDSAVYLCASSLMGQLAFFGQGTRLTVV.

This rearrangement joins TRBV7-9 to TRBJ2-7; the D is unclear. V gave up 5 bases and J gave up 5 bases, with 16 bases separating them. Germline V lookup: CDR1 SEHNR, CDR2 FQNEAQ (reference sequence). The CDR3 is made up of 14 amino acids. The CDR3 sequence: CASSLGINADEQYF. CDR3 in DNA: TGTGCCAGCAGCCTTGGCATCAACGCGGACGAGCAGTACTTC.

DNA for the CDR3: TGTGCCAGCAGTTACCTGACGGGGGGTCCCACAGATACGCAGTATTTT. This codes for CASSYLTGGPTDTQYF. V and J are TRBV6-5 and TRBJ2-3; 7 positions match TRBD2. The junction had 7 bases not matched to a gene; V was cut back by 2 bases and J by 2 bases. Germline CDR1 is MNHEY and CDR2 is SVGAGI. The CDR3 totals 16 residues.

The rearrangement links TRBV4-2 to TRBJ2-5; 10 bases are shared with TRBD2. The CDR3 covers 14 residues. V lost 4 bases and J lost 7; bases outside the gene matches: 6. Per germline, CDR1 LGHNA and CDR2 YNFKEQ. The CDR3 loop is CASSLSGGAATQYF. In DNA form, the CDR3 reads TGTGCCAGCAGCCTAAGCGGGGGGGCCGCGACCCAGTACTTC.

The rearrangement links TRBV5-1 to TRBJ2-4, with D possibly being TRBD1 (6 bases). This CDR3 region has 13 residues. In germline, CDR1 is SGHRS, CDR2 YFSETQ. V was pared by 1 base and J by 8 bases, with 10 bases between. The CDR3 protein is CASSLSPGDIQYF. The CDR3 DNA reads TGCGCCAGCAGCTTGTCTCCAGGGGACATTCAGTACTTC.

The rearrangement uses TRBV27 and TRBJ1-4; D not resolved. The V and J ends lost 0 bases and 8 bases respectively, with 10 bases between them. CDR1 and CDR2 (germline): MNHEY, SMNVEV (reference sequence). The CDR3 runs 14 residues. Here the CDR3 DNA reads TGTGCCAGCAGTTTATCGGAAGCGGGGGAAAAACTGTTTTTT. Its protein product is CASSLSEAGEKLFF. Full variable domain (outside the CDR3, taken from reference TRBV27 and TRBJ1-4): EAQVTQNPRYLITVTGKKLTVTCSQNMNHEYMSWYRQDPGLGLRQIYYSMNVEVTDKGDVPEGYKVSRKEKRNFPLILESPSPNQTSLYFCASSLSEAGEKLFFGSGTQLSVL.

The chain has TRBV5-1 and TRBJ2-1, with 7 bases that match TRBD2. This CDR3 spans 15 amino acids. J lost 5 bases, V lost 7 bases, and 12 bases had no gene match. Germline CDR1 SGHRS, CDR2 YFSETQ. The CDR3 region is CASGSQRTSDNEQFF. CDR3 coding DNA: TGCGCCAGCGGCTCGCAACGTACTAGCGACAATGAGCAGTTCTTC.

This chain connects TRBV10-2 to TRBJ2-5; D possibly corresponds to TRBD2 (6 bases). Trimming removed 5 bases from V and 5 bases from J, with 12 bases in between. The CDR3 covers 13 residues. The germline V gene has CDR1 WSHSY and CDR2 SAAADI. The CDR3 region is CASSSTGVETQYF. The CDR3 region has the DNA TGCGCCAGCAGTTCTACGGGGGTTGAGACCCAGTACTTC.

V and J are TRBV27 and TRBJ1-2, with a possible D match to TRBD1 (6 bases). CDR3 length: 13 residues. V was trimmed by 4 bases and J by 7 bases, leaving 13 bases between them. Per germline, CDR1 MNHEY and CDR2 SMNVEV (reference sequence). CDR3: CASSSDRTGGYTF. In DNA, the CDR3 is TGTGCCAGCAGTTCCGACAGGACGGGTGGCTACACCTTC.

The chain couples TRBV5-1 to TRBJ1-6; D is undetermined. This CDR3 has 13 amino acids. The germline V gene has CDR1 SGHRS and CDR2 YFSETQ. Trimming shortened V by 1 base and J by 7 bases, and 6 bases separated the two germline ends. The CDR3 loop reads CASSLYWNSPLHF. The CDR3 DNA reads as TGCGCCAGCAGCTTGTACTGGAATTCACCCCTCCACTTT.

The V and J genes are TRBV11-2 and TRBJ1-2; D gene uncertain. Germline V lookup: CDR1 SGHAT, CDR2 FQNNGV. CDR3 size: 19 residues. V lost 3 bases, J lost 2 bases, and 25 bases lay in between. Written as DNA, the CDR3 is TGTGCCAGCAGCTTTAATCGTAGTCCAGGCAGCAAACAGAACTATGGCTACACCTTC. The encoded protein is CASSFNRSPGSKQNYGYTF.

The chain joins TRBV18 to TRBJ2-5; 8 bases fit TRBD2. V shed 1 base, J shed 4 bases, and the junction held 5 bases outside the gene matches. CDR1 is KGHSH, CDR2 LQKENI, per germline. The CDR3 consists of 15 residues. The CDR3 reads CASSPRGGLGETQYF. The CDR3 coding sequence is TGTGCCAGCTCACCACGCGGGGGGCTGGGAGAGACCCAGTACTTC.